A single sample is the source of the 28 T cell receptor beta chains below, sequenced in a study of blood T cell repertoires in COVID-19. The method was immunoSEQ multiplex PCR; TCRdb's version includes in-frame clones alone and lacks a portion of them. The data hold roughly 110,000 clones, with around 80% observed a single time. Specimen: peripheral blood. These receptors originate from a woman in her fifties or sixties with acute or convalescent COVID-19.

The J gene is TRBJ1-2, the V gene TRBV27, with TRBD1 identical over 7 bases. The CDR3 totals 13 residues. Germline V gene sequence: CDR1 MNHEY, CDR2 SMNVEV (reference sequence). With V trimmed by 5 bases and J by 4 bases, 4 bases remained unmatched. CDR3 DNA sequence: TGTGCCAGCAGTCCGGACAGGCGCTATGGCTACACCTTC. Translating it yields CASSPDRRYGYTF.

V gene TRBV4-2 combines with J gene TRBJ1-5; unclear D gene. Trimming took off 1 base at V and 3 bases at J, with 13 bases between the two ends. The CDR3 covers 16 residues. The germline CDR1 and CDR2 sequences are LGHNA and YNFKEQ. The DNA of the CDR3 is TGTGCCAGCAGCCAAGTGGGAGAAAGGGCCAATCAGCCCCAGCATTTT. Translated: CASSQVGERANQPQHF.

This chain connects TRBV18 to TRBJ2-3; D unclear. This CDR3 contains 13 residues. Between the trimmed V and J ends, which lost 2 bases and 2 bases, there was a span of 5 bases. Germline V lookup: CDR1 KGHSH, CDR2 LQKENI. CDR3 DNA: TGTGCCAGCTCACCAAGCAACACAGATACGCAGTATTTT. It translates to CASSPSNTDTQYF.

This chain links TRBV27 with TRBJ2-1, with 8 bases aligning to TRBD2. The CDR3 length is 16 residues. Germline CDR1 reads MNHEY; CDR2 reads SMNVEV (reference sequence). After removal of 2 bases from V and 5 bases from J, the junction contained 8 bases not matched to a gene. The CDR3 nucleotides read TGTGCCAGCAGTTTAGTCGGTAGCGGGAAGAACAATGAGCAGTTCTTC. It specifies CASSLVGSGKNNEQFF.

V and J are TRBV20-1 and TRBJ1-2, with a tentative D call TRBD1 (5 bases). This CDR3 region has 12 residues. V lost 3 bases, J lost 4 bases, and 9 bases lay in between. Germline CDR1 DFQATT, CDR2 SNEGSKA (reference sequence). CDR3 region: CSASPGGYGYTF. CDR3 DNA sequence: TGCAGTGCTAGTCCGGGGGGCTATGGCTACACCTTC.

The chain combines TRBV6-5 with TRBJ1-2; 9 bases agree with TRBD1. V shed 6 bases and J 2 bases; nucleotides not matched to a gene: 7. Germline V gene sequence: CDR1 MNHEY, CDR2 SVGAGI. This CDR3 has 15 amino acids. In DNA, the CDR3 is TGTGCCAGCAGCTCCCGTGACAGGGGGAACTATGGCTACACCTTC. It codes for CASSSRDRGNYGYTF.

The chain joins TRBV7-9 to TRBJ1-1; 7 bases agree with TRBD1. V was clipped by 5 bases and J by 4 bases; unmatched bases: 10. Germline lookup yields CDR1 SEHNR and CDR2 FQNEAQ (reference sequence). CDR3 length: 15 amino acids. DNA for the CDR3: TGTGCCAGCAGCGGCGGGACAGAGTTGAGCACTGAAGCTTTCTTT. It is translated as CASSGGTELSTEAFF.

This chain joins TRBV5-6 and TRBJ1-2; unclear D gene. Germline V gene sequence: CDR1 SGHDT, CDR2 YYEEEE. V lost 4 bases, J lost 4 bases, and 17 bases lay in between. The CDR3 consists of 15 residues. Here the CDR3 DNA reads TGTGCCAGCAGCGGAGGACGAGGACTGCTCTATGGCTACACCTTC. Translating gives CASSGGRGLLYGYTF. Variable domain in full (rest from reference TRBV5-6 and TRBJ1-2): DAGVTQSPTHLIKTRGQQVTLRCSPKSGHDTVSWYQQALGQGPQFIFQYYEEEERQRGNFPDRFSGHQFPNYSSELNVNALLLGDSALYLCASSGGRGLLYGYTFGSGTRLTVV.

The chain employs TRBV11-2 and TRBJ2-1; D may be TRBD1 (6 bases). Germline V gene lookup returns CDR1 SGHAT and CDR2 FQNNGV. The CDR3 runs to 13 residues. Trimming took off 0 bases at V and 7 bases at J, with 7 bases between the two ends. CDR3 coding DNA: TGTGCCAGCAGCTTAGATAGGGGGAATGAGCAGTTCTTC. Its translation: CASSLDRGNEQFF.

Only a few counts were recorded for this clone. This chain links TRBV3-1 (or the pseudogene TRBV3-2) with TRBJ1-2; a weak D match, TRBD1 (5 bases). The CDR3 sequence is 14 residues long. Germline V gives CDR1 LGHDT, CDR2 YNNKEL (reference sequence). Trimming took 1 base from V and 6 from J, leaving 12 bases between them. CDR3 protein: CASSQVQGSDGYTF. In nucleotides, the CDR3 is TGTGCCAGCAGCCAAGTCCAGGGTTCGGATGGCTACACCTTC.

This sequence joins TRBV5-4 and TRBJ1-6; D may be TRBD1 (5 bases). Germline CDR1 SGHNT, CDR2 YYREEE (reference sequence). This CDR3 comprises 16 residues. V lost 4 bases to trimming and J lost 6 bases, with 17 bases between them. The CDR3 protein is CASSPDTSNSNSPLHF. The CDR3 nucleotides are TGTGCCAGCAGCCCGGACACATCCAACTCTAATTCACCCCTCCACTTT.

For the CDR3, the DNA is TGTGCCAGCAGTGAAAGACAGGAGCAGTACTTC. It is translated as CASSERQEQYF. The rearrangement links TRBV25-1 to TRBJ2-7; possibly TRBD1 for D (5 bases). From germline, CDR1 is MGHDK and CDR2 SYGVNS. This CDR3 is built from 11 residues. V lost 2 bases and J 7 bases, leaving 6 bases between the germline ends.

The chain carries TRBV4-1 and TRBJ2-1; perhaps TRBD1 as D (7 bases). There are 19 residues in the CDR3. Germline V CDR1 and CDR2: MGHRA, YSYEKL. V was shortened by 6 bases and J by 6 bases, with 30 bases between the two germline ends. The CDR3 reads CASSPYAGGTILVFNEQFF. DNA for the CDR3: TGCGCCAGCAGTCCTTACGCAGGGGGGACGATTTTGGTCTTCAATGAGCAGTTCTTC.

The chain carries TRBV10-3 and TRBJ2-1; D might be TRBD2 (6 bases). V was clipped by 0 bases and J by 0 bases, with 9 bases between them. The CDR3 runs 16 residues. Germline V gene data show CDR1 as ENHRY and CDR2 as SYGVKD. The CDR3 nucleotides read TGTGCCATCAGTGAGTCGACCGGGAGCTCCTACAATGAGCAGTTCTTC. Protein product: CAISESTGSSYNEQFF.

In its sample, this clone was seen a few times. CDR3 nucleotide sequence: TGTGCCAGCAGCCCGGACAGGGGGATAAGAACTAACTATGGCTACACCTTC. Protein sequence: CASSPDRGIRTNYGYTF. The V call is TRBV4-2, the J call TRBJ1-2; 10 bases match TRBD1. This CDR3 contains 17 residues. Per germline, CDR1 LGHNA and CDR2 YNFKEQ. V dropped 4 bases and J dropped 0; count of bases not matched to a gene: 8.

This clone was observed many times. This sequence joins TRBV10-2 and TRBJ2-3; perhaps TRBD1 as D (6 bases). The CDR3 length is 13 residues. Germline V gene lookup returns CDR1 WSHSY and CDR2 SAAADI. V was shortened by 4 bases and J by 6 bases, with 11 bases between the two germline ends. Here the CDR3 reads CASSVGARDTQYF. CDR3 nucleotides: TGCGCCAGCAGTGTGGGGGCTCGGGATACGCAGTATTTT.

The chain links TRBV30 to TRBJ2-7, with 7 bases that match TRBD2. V gave up 2 bases and J gave up 2 bases; unmatched junction bases: 9. Germline loops: CDR1 GTSNPN, CDR2 SVGIG (reference sequence). The CDR3 runs 15 residues. The CDR3 loop reads CAWSTWGGPAYEQYF. The CDR3 region has the DNA TGTGCCTGGAGTACATGGGGGGGACCCGCCTACGAGCAGTACTTC.

This clone was detected only a few times. The rearrangement links TRBV11-2 to TRBJ2-1, with TRBD2 identical over 11 bases. V was clipped by 6 bases and J by 9 bases; unmatched bases: 13. Germline CDR1 reads SGHAT; CDR2 reads FQNNGV. The CDR3 sequence is 16 residues long. Here the CDR3 DNA reads TGTGCCAGCAGTCATCTAGCCTCTAGCGGGGGGCGTGAGCAGTTCTTC. Translating gives CASSHLASSGGREQFF.

The chain is built from TRBV5-1 and TRBJ2-7; D possibly corresponds to TRBD2 (5 bases). Trimming pared 1 base from V and 7 bases from J, leaving 15 bases between. Per the germline V gene, CDR1 is SGHRS and CDR2 is YFSETQ. CDR3 length: 14 amino acids. CDR3 bases: TGCGCCAGCAGCTTGTACACAGCGGCTGGGGAGCAGTACTTC. This encodes CASSLYTAAGEQYF.

The rearrangement links TRBV5-4 to TRBJ2-5; a weak D match, TRBD2 (7 bases). The CDR3 is 16 residues long. Germline CDR1 SGHNT, CDR2 YYREEE (reference sequence). Trimming cost V 4 bases and J 5 bases, with 21 bases left between them. DNA of the CDR3: TGTGCCAGCAGCGAACCTAGGGCGGGGGCTGTGGAGACCCAGTACTTC. It specifies CASSEPRAGAVETQYF. Using reference TRBV5-4 and TRBJ2-5 for the parts outside the CDR3, the full variable domain is ETGVTQSPTHLIKTRGQQVTLRCSSQSGHNTVSWYQQALGQGPQFIFQYYREEENGRGNFPPRFSGLQFPNYSSELNVNALELDDSALYLCASSEPRAGAVETQYFGPGTRLLVL.

The chain carries TRBV3-1 (or the pseudogene TRBV3-2) and TRBJ1-1, with unresolved D. CDR1 is LGHDT, CDR2 YNNKEL, per germline (reference sequence). The CDR3 is made up of 11 amino acids. V was clipped by 1 base and J by 7 bases, with 4 bases between them. The CDR3, as DNA: TGTGCCAGCAGCCAAGGCGGTGAAGCTTTCTTT. Protein: CASSQGGEAFF.

This sequence joins TRBV2 and TRBJ1-2; D is uncertain. The germline CDR1 and CDR2 sequences are SNHLY and FYNNEI. This CDR3 spans 15 amino acids. V gave up 7 bases and J gave up 8 bases, with 23 bases separating them. The CDR3 loop is CASTIRSPRSSGYTF. DNA of the CDR3: TGTGCCAGCACTATACGTTCTCCCCGGTCATCGGGCTACACCTTC.

The V call is TRBV29-1, the J call TRBJ2-1; 14 bases align to TRBD2. CDR3 size: 13 residues. Trimming took 6 bases from V and 9 from J; bases not matched to a gene: 4. Germline CDR1 and CDR2: SQVTM and ANQGSEA. CDR3 sequence (DNA): TGCAGCGTAGGGACTAGCGGGAGCACTGAGCAGTTCTTC. This codes for CSVGTSGSTEQFF.

As regards this clone: This specimen includes other DNA sequences encoding the same CDR3. The chain uses TRBV5-1 and TRBJ1-5; TRBD1 agrees at 8 bases. Looked up from germline, CDR1 is SGHRS and CDR2 is YFSETQ. CDR3 size: 14 residues. The ends lost 4 bases at V and 4 bases at J; junction bases unmatched: 4. The chain's CDR3 is CASSPGTGNQPQHF. The DNA of the CDR3 is TGCGCCAGCAGCCCCGGGACAGGAAATCAGCCCCAGCATTTT. The full variable domain, its missing parts supplied by reference TRBV5-1 and TRBJ1-5, is KAGVTQTPRYLIKTRGQQVTLSCSPISGHRSVSWYQQTPGQGLQFLFEYFSETQRNKGNFPGRFSGRQFSNSRSEMNVSTLELGDSALYLCASSPGTGNQPQHFGDGTRLSIL.

This clone was counted a few times. The chain combines TRBV5-1 with TRBJ1-1, with TRBD1 identical over 8 bases. Trimming at V came to 2 bases and at J to 1 base, leaving 4 bases not matched to a gene. The germline CDR1 and CDR2 sequences are SGHRS and YFSETQ. The CDR3 covers 15 residues. Here the CDR3 DNA reads TGCGCCAGCAGCTTCGACAGGGGTGGGAACACTGAAGCTTTCTTT. Residues: CASSFDRGGNTEAFF.

The genes are TRBV29-1 and TRBJ2-3, with 11 bases fitting TRBD2. Trimming took 6 bases from V and 2 from J; bases not matched to a gene: 4. The CDR3 is 14 residues long. Germline CDR1 and CDR2: SQVTM and ANQGSEA. CDR3: CSVGTSGLTDTQYF. Here the CDR3 DNA reads TGCAGCGTAGGGACTAGCGGACTCACAGATACGCAGTATTTT.

The chain recombines TRBV2 with TRBJ2-2; unclear D gene. CDR3 length: 15 amino acids. Per the germline V gene, CDR1 is SNHLY and CDR2 is FYNNEI. Trimming shortened V by 6 bases and J by 4 bases, and 15 bases separated the two germline ends. The CDR3 sequence is CASRRLTRLTGELFF. The CDR3 region has the DNA TGTGCCAGCAGGCGTTTGACACGTCTCACCGGGGAGCTGTTTTTT.

The chain carries TRBV5-6 and TRBJ2-7; no firm D call. Germline CDR1 and CDR2: SGHDT and YYEEEE. This CDR3 region has 11 residues. V lost 3 bases and J lost 3, with 4 bases in between. The CDR3 sequence: CASSSNYEQYF. The CDR3 DNA follows: TGTGCCAGCAGCTCCAACTACGAGCAGTACTTC. Supplemented by reference TRBV5-6 and TRBJ2-7, the full variable domain reads DAGVTQSPTHLIKTRGQQVTLRCSPKSGHDTVSWYQQALGQGPQFIFQYYEEEERQRGNFPDRFSGHQFPNYSSELNVNALLLGDSALYLCASSSNYEQYFGPGTRLTVT.